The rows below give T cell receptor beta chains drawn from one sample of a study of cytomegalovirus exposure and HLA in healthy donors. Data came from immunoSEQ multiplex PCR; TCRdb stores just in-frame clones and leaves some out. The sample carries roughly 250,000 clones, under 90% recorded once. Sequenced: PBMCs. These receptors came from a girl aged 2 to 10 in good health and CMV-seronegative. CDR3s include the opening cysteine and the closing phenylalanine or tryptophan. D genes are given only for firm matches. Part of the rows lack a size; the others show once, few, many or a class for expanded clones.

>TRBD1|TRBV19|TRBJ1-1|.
CASSSLTLFGTASTYTEAFF
TGTGCCAGTAGTTCCCTCACCCTCTTCGGGACAGCGTCCACTTACACTGAAGCTTTCTTT
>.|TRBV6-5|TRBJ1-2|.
CASTDGEGVYTF
TGTGCCAGCACCGACGGCGAGGGGGTCTACACCTTC
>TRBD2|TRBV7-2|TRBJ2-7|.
CASSLGSLAAHPYEQYF
TGTGCCAGCAGCTTAGGGTCCCTAGCGGCACACCCCTACGAGCAGTACTTC
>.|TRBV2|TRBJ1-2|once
CASSVQGGGYTF
TGTGCCAGCAGTGTACAGGGCGGTGGCTACACCTTC
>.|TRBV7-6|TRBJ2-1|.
CASSLAKTSLHEQFF
TGTGCCAGCAGCTTAGCCAAGACTAGTCTCCATGAGCAGTTCTTC
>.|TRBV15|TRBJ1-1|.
CATSRDRVFALMNRERTFF
TGTGCCACCAGCAGAGATAGGGTTTTTGCCCTTATGAACCGGGAAAGGACTTTCTTT
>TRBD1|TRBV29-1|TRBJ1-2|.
CSAGTAYGYTF
TGCAGCGCTGGGACAGCTTATGGCTACACCTTC
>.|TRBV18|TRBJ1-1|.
CASSPRTTDTEAFF
TGTGCCAGCTCACCAAGGACTACCGACACTGAAGCTTTCTTT
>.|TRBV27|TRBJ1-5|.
CASSYLAGTQPQHF
TGTGCCAGCAGTTACCTAGCGGGGACTCAGCCCCAGCATTTT
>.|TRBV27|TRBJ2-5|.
CASSLVFAWGPKGTQYF
TGTGCCAGCAGTTTAGTATTCGCGTGGGGGCCGAAGGGGACCCAGTACTTC
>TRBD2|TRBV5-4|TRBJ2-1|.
CASSYTSGGALSYNEQFF
TGTGCCAGCAGCTACACTAGCGGGGGGGCCCTCTCCTACAATGAGCAGTTCTTC
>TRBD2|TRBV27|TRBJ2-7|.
CASRTGTSVREQYF
TGTGCCAGCAGAACCGGGACTAGCGTGAGGGAGCAGTACTTC
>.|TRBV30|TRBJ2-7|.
CAWSVQEGEQYF
TGTGCCTGGAGTGTACAAGAGGGCGAGCAGTACTTC
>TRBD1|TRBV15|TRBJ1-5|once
CATSRDLEGAQPQHF
TGTGCCACCAGCAGAGACCTAGAGGGGGCTCAGCCCCAGCATTTT
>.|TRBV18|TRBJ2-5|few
CASSPLNGETQYF
TGTGCCAGCTCACCCCTAAACGGGGAGACCCAGTACTTC
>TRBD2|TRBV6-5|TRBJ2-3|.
CASSPRTSFTDTQYF
TGTGCCAGCAGTCCGCGGACTAGCTTCACAGATACGCAGTATTTT
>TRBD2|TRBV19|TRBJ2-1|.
CASSPYALREGYNEQFF
TGTGCCAGTAGTCCGTACGCCTTGCGGGAGGGATACAATGAGCAGTTCTTC
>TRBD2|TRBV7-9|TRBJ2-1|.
CASSPSGRGGLDEQFF
TGTGCCAGCTCCCCGTCGGGGCGGGGGGGCCTCGATGAGCAGTTCTTC
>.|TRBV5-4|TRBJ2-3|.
CASSLILTDTQYF
TGTGCCAGCAGCTTGATTCTGACAGATACGCAGTATTTT
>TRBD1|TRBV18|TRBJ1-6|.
CASSPGEQGNSPLHF
TGTGCCAGCTCACCGGGGGAACAGGGGAATTCACCCCTCCACTTT
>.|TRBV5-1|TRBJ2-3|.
CASSLDPGADTQYF
TGCGCCAGCAGCTTGGACCCCGGAGCTGATACGCAGTATTTT
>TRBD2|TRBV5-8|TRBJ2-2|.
CASSLGLAGVSIGELFF
TGTGCCAGCAGCTTGGGGCTAGCGGGGGTTTCAATCGGGGAGCTGTTTTTT
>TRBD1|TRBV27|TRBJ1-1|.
CASTRYGQGAAEAFF
TGTGCCAGCACCCGTTACGGACAGGGGGCCGCTGAAGCTTTCTTT
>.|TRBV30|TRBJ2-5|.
CAWNRHRAQETQYF
TGTGCCTGGAACCGTCACAGGGCTCAAGAGACCCAGTACTTC
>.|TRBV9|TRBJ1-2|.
CASSVVPGKDYGYTF
TGTGCCAGCAGCGTAGTTCCGGGGAAGGACTATGGCTACACCTTC
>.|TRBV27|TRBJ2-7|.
CASMGSSYEQYF
TGTGCCAGCATGGGGAGCTCCTACGAGCAGTACTTC
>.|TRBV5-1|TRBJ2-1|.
CASSLARIRNEQFF
TGCGCCAGCAGCTTGGCCAGGATCAGGAATGAGCAGTTCTTC
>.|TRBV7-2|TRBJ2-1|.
CASSLGAASYNEQFF
TGTGCCAGCAGCTTGGGAGCTGCCTCCTACAATGAGCAGTTCTTC
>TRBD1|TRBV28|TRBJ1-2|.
CASNPGVGQYGYTF
TGTGCCAGCAACCCTGGGGTGGGACAGTATGGCTACACCTTC